The next 9 T cell receptor beta chains were all read from a single sample in a study of CD8 T cells in ankylosing spondylitis. TCRdb re-derived calls from the 5' RACE reads in MiXCR, one entry per CDR3 protein. The data show under 150,000 distinct CDR3 sequences, roughly an eighth seen once. The specimen sequenced was blood, either unsorted or a sorted T cell fraction (not recorded which). These receptors originate from a female donor with ankylosing spondylitis or in good health (not recorded which).

The V and J genes are TRBV3-1 and TRBJ2-5; 10 nucleotides align to TRBD2. V shed 4 bases and J 4 bases; nucleotides not matched to a gene: 6. Germline V gene data show CDR1 as LGHDT and CDR2 as YNNKEL (reference sequence). The CDR3 runs to 15 residues. CDR3: CASSPSRLAGETQYF. As DNA, the CDR3 is TGTGCCAGCAGCCCGTCTCGACTAGCGGGAGAGACCCAGTACTTC.

V and J are TRBV5-1 and TRBJ1-1; TRBD1 matches 8 bases. Germline V gene lookup returns CDR1 SGHRS and CDR2 YFSETQ. This CDR3 spans 14 amino acids. With 3 bases clipped from V and 0 bases from J, the junction kept 1 base outside the gene matches. The CDR3 spells CASSSGQVNTEAFF. In DNA, the CDR3 is TGCGCCAGCAGCTCGGGACAGGTGAACACTGAAGCTTTCTTT. Together with reference TRBV5-1 and TRBJ1-1, the CDR3 gives the full variable domain: KAGVTQTPRYLIKTRGQQVTLSCSPISGHRSVSWYQQTPGQGLQFLFEYFSETQRNKGNFPGRFSGRQFSNSRSEMNVSTLELGDSALYLCASSSGQVNTEAFFGQGTRLTVV.

The table lists this clonotype with many counts. DNA for the CDR3: TGTGCCAGCAGCTTGGGGGTCAGGAACACTGAAGCTTTCTTT. Translated, it gives CASSLGVRNTEAFF. The chain uses TRBV5-5 and TRBJ1-1; D not resolved. Germline V lookup: CDR1 SGHKS, CDR2 YYEKEE (reference sequence). This CDR3 is built from 14 residues. The V and J ends lost 0 bases and 1 base respectively, with 7 bases between them.

A few counts support this clonotype. In nucleotides, the CDR3 is TGTGCCAGCAGCGTCGACAGTGGGTGGAGCTCCTACGAGCAGTACTTC. Translating it yields CASSVDSGWSSYEQYF. The V call is TRBV2, the J call TRBJ2-7; D may be TRBD1 (5 bases). This CDR3 comprises 16 residues. Trimming pared 6 bases from V and 0 bases from J, leaving 18 bases between. Germline V gives CDR1 SNHLY, CDR2 FYNNEI.

V is TRBV21-1 and J is TRBJ1-4; the D call in the table, TRBD1, was not verified against the DNA. TRBV21-1 is an annotated pseudogene. This CDR3 is built from 19 residues. Here the CDR3 DNA reads TGTGCCAGCAGCAAATCCGGCAGGGTGCTAGCTGCAACTAATGAAAAACTGTTTTTT. Protein sequence: CASSKSGRVLAATNEKLFF.

Comments on this clonotype: A much bigger clone sits one base away, suggesting this may be a read error. V usage is TRBV5-1 and J usage is TRBJ2-2, with D maybe TRBD1 (6 bases). Trimming cost V 4 bases and J 8 bases, with 21 bases left between them. This CDR3 has 16 amino acids. The germline gives CDR1 SGHRS, CDR2 YFSETQ. CDR3 amino acids: CASSPRAGAEFGELFF. The DNA of the CDR3 is TGCGCCAGCAGCCCGCGGGCAGGGGCGGAGTTTGGGGAGCTGTTTTTT.

The chain is built from TRBV27 and TRBJ1-5; D is unresolved. V was clipped by 0 bases and J by 3 bases, with 12 bases between them. CDR3 length: 16 amino acids. The germline V gene encodes CDR1 MNHEY and CDR2 SMNVEV (reference sequence). The CDR3 reads CASSLSSSGYNQPQHF. CDR3 nucleotides: TGTGCCAGCAGTTTATCGAGCTCGGGCTACAATCAGCCCCAGCATTTT.

This clonotype was found a few times. The chain links TRBV12-3 or TRBV12-4 to TRBJ1-2, with TRBD1 matching 8 bases. J gave up 6 bases and V 4 bases, and 4 bases lay outside the gene matches. The CDR3 is 13 residues long. The CDR3 nucleotides are TGTGCCAGCAGTTCCAGACAGGGGAATGGCTACACCTTC. Residues: CASSSRQGNGYTF.

This clonotype was counted only a few times. The V and J genes are TRBV6-1 and TRBJ2-5; 9 positions agree with TRBD1. The junction had 6 bases not matched to a gene; V was cut back by 6 bases and J by 4 bases. Germline V lookup: CDR1 MNHNS, CDR2 SASEGT. The CDR3 has 14 residues. The CDR3 loop reads CASRPRQGVETQYF. The CDR3 region has the DNA TGTGCCAGCAGACCCAGACAGGGGGTAGAGACCCAGTACTTC.